Below are 24 T cell receptor beta chains sequenced from a single sample in a study of T-cell reconstitution after alpha-beta-depleted transplantation in children. Preparing the TCRbeta library involved the use of unique molecular identifiers. MiXCR, run by TCRdb on the PCR reads, gives a single entry per CDR3 protein. Of 500,000 to 650,000 distinct CDR3 sequences in the sample, over 10% are singletons; the top ten hold around 2.2%. The source material was PBMCs, mostly from graft donor cells, sampled 360 days after TCRalphabeta/CD19-depleted stem cell transplant. The receptor set was obtained from a male patient younger than 18 who had a stem cell transplant for acute myeloid leukemia, so the T cells may come from the graft donor.

The rearrangement uses TRBV18 and TRBJ2-7; weak D call: TRBD1 (6 bases). Germline CDR1 and CDR2: KGHSH and LQKENI. Deletions cut 0 bases from V and 4 bases from J, with 31 bases between. This CDR3 is built from 21 residues. CDR3 amino acids: CASSPPRFRGLGPIAGYEQYF. As DNA, the CDR3 is TGTGCCAGCTCACCACCGAGGTTCAGGGGCTTAGGCCCAATTGCCGGATACGAGCAGTACTTC.

This clonotype has more than one count but fewer than ten. The chain uses TRBV9 and TRBJ2-7; 8 nucleotides align to TRBD1. This CDR3 contains 15 residues. In germline, CDR1 is SGDLS, CDR2 YYNGEE. Trimming removed 0 bases from V and 3 bases from J; junction bases left unmatched: 5. Written as DNA, the CDR3 is TGTGCCAGCAGCGTAGAAACAGGGGGATTCTACGAGCAGTACTTC. This translates into CASSVETGGFYEQYF.

The chain employs TRBV6-5 and TRBJ2-7; no clear D. V was clipped by 2 bases and J by 6 bases, with 17 bases between them. The germline V gene encodes CDR1 MNHEY and CDR2 SVGAGI. This CDR3 is 15 amino acids long. The CDR3 here is CASSYIRAAGGEQYF. CDR3 coding DNA: TGTGCCAGCAGTTACATTCGGGCCGCAGGTGGCGAGCAGTACTTC.

The genes are TRBV4-3 and TRBJ2-1; D might be TRBD2 (6 bases). The CDR3 has 18 residues. The V gene's germline CDR1 is LGHNA and CDR2 YSLEER. Trimming shortened V by 0 bases and J by 3 bases, and 18 bases separated the two germline ends. The chain's CDR3 is CASSQEPASVVDYNEQFF. The CDR3 nucleotides read TGCGCCAGCAGCCAAGAGCCGGCTAGCGTGGTGGACTACAATGAGCAGTTCTTC.

The chain is built from TRBV12-5 and TRBJ2-5, with 7 bases matching TRBD1. This CDR3 has 13 residues. Per the germline V gene, CDR1 is LGHNT and CDR2 is FRNRAP. Losses at the gene ends were 5 bases for V and 5 bases for J; bases not matched to a gene: 5. The CDR3 bases are TGTGCTAGTGGTGCAACAGGGGAGGAGACCCAGTACTTC. As protein: CASGATGEETQYF.

This clonotype was counted only a few times. This chain uses TRBV4-2 with TRBJ2-7, with 12 bases fitting TRBD2. Trimming removed 4 bases from V and 4 bases from J; junction bases left unmatched: 11. The CDR3 is made up of 17 amino acids. The germline gives CDR1 LGHNA, CDR2 YNFKEQ. The chain's CDR3 is CASSRGLAGLTEYEQYF. The CDR3 DNA follows: TGTGCCAGCAGCCGCGGACTAGCGGGATTAACTGAGTACGAGCAGTACTTC.

This sequence joins TRBV7-3 and TRBJ2-5; 14 nucleotides line up with TRBD2. From germline, CDR1 is SGHTA and CDR2 FQGTGA. The trim removed 4 bases at V and 5 bases at J, leaving 6 bases unmatched. This CDR3 contains 16 residues. DNA of the CDR3: TGTGCCAGCAGCTCCCCACGACTAGCGGGAGGGGAGACCCAGTACTTC. Its protein is CASSSPRLAGGETQYF.

This clonotype was counted ten times or more. The chain has TRBV5-1 and TRBJ2-1; TRBD2 matches 10 bases. CDR1 and CDR2 (germline): SGHRS, YFSETQ. Trimming removed 4 bases from V and 4 bases from J; junction bases left unmatched: 8. This CDR3 is 16 amino acids long. Written as DNA, the CDR3 is TGCGCCAGCAGCATTACCCTAGCGGGAGAGTACAATGAGCAGTTCTTC. Translation: CASSITLAGEYNEQFF.

This clonotype was seen more than once but under ten times. The chain uses TRBV20-1 and TRBJ2-7; no reliable D call. This CDR3 contains 12 residues. Per the germline V gene, CDR1 is DFQATT and CDR2 is SNEGSKA (reference sequence). V was clipped by 4 bases and J by 2 bases, with 9 bases between them. In DNA form, the CDR3 reads TGCAGTGCTACGAGACTGACCTACGAGCAGTACTTC. Its protein is CSATRLTYEQYF.

This clonotype came up a few times. The chain combines TRBV19 with TRBJ2-1; 8 positions match TRBD1. The trim removed 8 bases at V and 5 bases at J, leaving 5 bases unmatched. CDR3 size: 13 residues. Germline V gene data show CDR1 as LNHDA and CDR2 as SQIVND (reference sequence). CDR3 protein: CASGQGTHNEQFF. The CDR3 nucleotides read TGTGCCAGTGGACAGGGCACCCACAATGAGCAGTTCTTC.

V usage is TRBV9 and J usage is TRBJ2-1; 7 nucleotides match TRBD2. Germline CDR1 is SGDLS and CDR2 is YYNGEE. After removal of 0 bases from V and 5 bases from J, the junction contained 8 bases not matched to a gene. The CDR3 is 16 amino acids. CDR3 amino acids: CASSVVGASGNNEQFF. CDR3 coding DNA: TGTGCCAGCAGCGTAGTAGGGGCTAGCGGTAACAATGAGCAGTTCTTC.

This clonotype was seen a few times. The rearrangement joins TRBV3-1 to TRBJ2-1, with TRBD2 matching 7 bases. Germline trimming cut 7 bases from V and 7 bases from J; bases unmatched to any gene: 13. This CDR3 spans 15 amino acids. Germline loops: CDR1 LGHDT, CDR2 YNNKEL (reference sequence). CDR3 residues: CASKRGLAAVNEQFF. The CDR3 coding sequence is TGTGCCAGCAAAAGGGGTCTAGCGGCTGTTAATGAGCAGTTCTTC.

This clonotype occurred a few times. The V and J genes are TRBV12-3 or TRBV12-4 and TRBJ2-7, with a possible D match to TRBD2 (6 bases). Trimming left V 3 bases short and J 3 bases short, with 12 bases between. This CDR3 comprises 14 residues. In DNA, the CDR3 is TGTGCCAGCAGTTTCGGGAGCGAACTCTACGAGCAGTACTTC. Translated: CASSFGSELYEQYF.

This clonotype occurred many times. V gene TRBV3-1 combines with J gene TRBJ2-7, with 9 bases identical to TRBD1. This CDR3 is 14 amino acids long. Germline lookup yields CDR1 LGHDT and CDR2 YNNKEL (reference sequence). V lost 4 bases and J lost 4; bases outside the gene matches: 5. The CDR3 coding sequence is TGTGCCAGCAGCCGGGGACAGGGATGGTACGAGCAGTACTTC. It is translated as CASSRGQGWYEQYF.

This sequence joins TRBV4-3 and TRBJ2-2, with D unclear. The germline V gene encodes CDR1 LGHNA and CDR2 YSLEER. CDR3 length: 15 amino acids. The V and J ends lost 2 bases and 1 base respectively, with 8 bases between them. The CDR3 sequence is CASSQWTQNTGELFF. CDR3 DNA sequence: TGCGCCAGCAGCCAATGGACCCAGAACACCGGGGAGCTGTTTTTT.

This chain uses TRBV7-2 with TRBJ2-2; no clear D. Germline-derived CDR1 and CDR2 are SGHTA and FQGNSA. This CDR3 is built from 13 residues. The V and J ends lost 4 bases and 3 bases respectively, with 6 bases between them. The CDR3 DNA reads TGTGCCAGCAGCTCTGCCCACACCGGGGAGCTGTTTTTT. It translates to CASSSAHTGELFF.

This clonotype was found a few times. The V and J genes are TRBV29-1 and TRBJ2-3; D perhaps matches TRBD2 (5 bases). V shed 5 bases and J shed 4 bases, with 13 bases lying between them. CDR3 size: 13 residues. Germline loops: CDR1 SQVTM, CDR2 ANQGSEA. The CDR3 coding sequence is TGCAGCGTTAAAACGCGACTATCAGATACGCAGTATTTT. This gives the protein CSVKTRLSDTQYF.

There are a few counts of this clonotype. CDR3 in DNA: TGCAGCGTTGGCCTATTACATTCCTACGAGCAGTACTTC. Protein: CSVGLLHSYEQYF. The chain is built from TRBV29-1 and TRBJ2-7; D is unclear. This CDR3 is 13 amino acids long. Deletions cut 4 bases from V and 1 base from J, with 11 bases between. CDR1 and CDR2 from the germline V gene are SQVTM and ANQGSEA.

V is TRBV20-1 and J is TRBJ1-5; 8 positions match TRBD1. CDR1 and CDR2 from the germline V gene are DFQATT and SNEGSKA (reference sequence). The CDR3 runs 14 residues. V lost 6 bases to trimming and J lost 5 bases; unmatched junction nucleotides: 9. The DNA of the CDR3 is TGCAGTGCAGCGACAGGGGTTGAGTATCAGCCCCAGCATTTT. It yields the protein CSAATGVEYQPQHF.

This clonotype was counted at least ten times. J is TRBJ2-1 and V is TRBV28; 7 positions agree with TRBD1. The CDR3 runs to 16 residues. J gave up 0 bases and V 10 bases, and 12 bases lay outside the gene matches. Germline V gene lookup returns CDR1 MDHEN and CDR2 SYDVKM. The CDR3 region has the DNA TGTGCCACCCAACCAGGGGGACCGCTCTCCTACAATGAGCAGTTCTTC. Translated: CATQPGGPLSYNEQFF.

V gene TRBV9 combines with J gene TRBJ2-5, with D possibly TRBD2 on 6 matching bases. This CDR3 is 14 amino acids long. Germline-derived CDR1 and CDR2 are SGDLS and YYNGEE. Trimming removed 0 bases at V and 11 bases at J, with 17 bases between. The CDR3 sequence: CASSVEGLGREQYF. Here the CDR3 DNA reads TGTGCCAGCAGCGTAGAGGGGCTCGGCCGGGAGCAGTACTTC. Combining the CDR3 with reference TRBV9 and TRBJ2-5 gives the whole variable domain DSGVTQTPKHLITATGQRVTLRCSPRSGDLSVYWYQQSLDQGLQFLIQYYNGEERAKGNILERFSAQQFPDLHSELNLSSLELGDSALYFCASSVEGLGREQYFGPGTRLLVL.

This clonotype has a handful of counts. The gene calls are TRBV29-1 and TRBJ2-3; 8 nucleotides match TRBD1. The J segment lost 3 bases and the V segment lost 7 bases, leaving 9 bases of the junction unmatched. The CDR3 contains 14 residues. CDR1 and CDR2 (germline): SQVTM, ANQGSEA. The CDR3: CSETGRGLTDTQYF. In DNA, the CDR3 is TGCAGCGAAACGGGCAGGGGGCTGACAGATACGCAGTATTTT.

CDR3 nucleotides: TGCAGTGCTCATCCACTACGGGGCACAGATACGCAGTATTTT. It translates to CSAHPLRGTDTQYF. The V call is TRBV20-1, the J call TRBJ2-3, with unresolved D. Trimming cost V 5 bases and J 1 base, with 13 bases left between them. The CDR3 spans 14 residues. Germline values: CDR1 DFQATT, CDR2 SNEGSKA (reference sequence).

Ten or more counts support this clonotype. The chain joins TRBV7-2 to TRBJ2-7; 7 bases map to TRBD2. Losses at the gene ends were 5 bases for V and 3 bases for J; bases not matched to a gene: 10. CDR1 and CDR2 from the germline V gene are SGHTA and FQGNSA. This CDR3 contains 15 residues. The CDR3 region is CASSQRLARGYEQYF. CDR3 nucleotide sequence: TGTGCCAGCAGCCAGCGACTAGCTCGAGGCTACGAGCAGTACTTC.